This TCR beta chain was captured by sequencing in a study of cytomegalovirus exposure and HLA in healthy donors. V trimming: 4 bases; J trimming: 4 bases; junction bases outside the gene matches: 13. Germline V gives CDR1 MNHNS, CDR2 SASEGT. The length of the CDR3 is 17 residues. The data were produced by immunoSEQ multiplex PCR, yet TCRdb's version contains in-frame clones alone and is incomplete. Here the sample spans 150,000 to 200,000 clones, 84% being singletons. Worth noting for this clone: What it recognizes is unknown.

Study-wide points: Diagnosis of cytomegalovirus status made by the classifier reportedly showed high specificity and sensitivity. Specificity of a few CMV-associated chains for CMV antigens was verified in vitro. Rarity marked most TCR sequences, yet some public TCRs occurred in many donors.

The donors were part of the validation cohort of around 110 subjects. That cohort was separate from the first cohort, which comprised 500 to 700 subjects. Sequenced sample: PBMCs. The chain has TRBV6-1 and TRBJ1-3; 7 nucleotides align to TRBD1. The receptor was isolated from a woman aged 25 to 39 in good health and CMV-seropositive. CDR3 loop: CASSGPQGSQSGNTIYF. DNA for the CDR3: TGTGCCAGCAGTGGCCCACAGGGGAGTCAATCGGGAAACACCATATATTTT.